The entry that follows covers one T cell receptor beta chain sequence. The source of the sample is a study of blood T cell repertoires in COVID-19. Here immunoSEQ multiplex PCR was the method, and the copy in TCRdb shows in-frame clones only, minus some. The repertoire holds some 98,000 clones, with 80% as singletons. The sequence was collected from a human donor in a cohort sampled during active COVID-19. Sequencing used peripheral blood.

CDR3 in amino acids: CASSQGRWTSGSERNEQYF. CDR3 DNA: TGTGCCAGCAGCCAAGGGCGATGGACTAGCGGGAGCGAACGCAACGAGCAGTACTTC. This chain uses TRBV4-2 with TRBJ2-7, with 13 positions matching TRBD2. This CDR3 is built from 19 residues. Germline CDR1 reads LGHNA; CDR2 reads YNFKEQ. V lost 1 base, J lost 5 bases, and 14 bases stayed unmatched.